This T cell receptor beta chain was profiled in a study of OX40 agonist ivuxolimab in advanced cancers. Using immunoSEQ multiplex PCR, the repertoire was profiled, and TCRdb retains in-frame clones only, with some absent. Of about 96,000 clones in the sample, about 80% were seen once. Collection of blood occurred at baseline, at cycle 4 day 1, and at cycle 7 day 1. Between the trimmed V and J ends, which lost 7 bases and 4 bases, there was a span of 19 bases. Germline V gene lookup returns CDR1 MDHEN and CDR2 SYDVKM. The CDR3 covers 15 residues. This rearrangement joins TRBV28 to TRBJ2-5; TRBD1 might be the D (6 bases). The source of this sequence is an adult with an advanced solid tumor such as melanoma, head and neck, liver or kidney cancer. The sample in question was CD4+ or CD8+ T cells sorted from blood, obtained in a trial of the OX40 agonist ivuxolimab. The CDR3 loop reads CASIESGQYLETQYF. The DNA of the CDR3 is TGTGCCAGCATTGAATCCGGACAGTACCTAGAGACCCAGTACTTC.